One T cell receptor (beta chain) is described in this entry. The CDR3 loop spans 13 amino acids. V lost 7 bases to trimming and J lost 3 bases, with 15 bases between them. CDR1 SQVTM and CDR2 ANQGSEA come from the germline V gene. The record originates from a study of blood T cell repertoires in COVID-19. Turning to the study itself: The United States, Italy and Spain were the sources of the acute and convalescent COVID-19 samples.

In the original analysis: Amplification from reference gene primers served as the basis for estimated nucleated cell counts. The method was immunoSEQ multiplex PCR; TCRdb's version includes in-frame clones alone and lacks a portion of them. V, J and clone size were drawn from that table, and D and trimming were deduced from the DNA. The table records roughly 56,000 clones, roughly 90% of them present only once. The sequence derives from a human donor in a cohort sampled during active COVID-19. The sample comprised peripheral blood. The chain carries TRBV29-1 and TRBJ1-1, with D perhaps matching TRBD1 (5 bases). In DNA, the CDR3 is TGCAGCGCCGTCAGCGGGGGGGACACTGAAGCTTTCTTT. This encodes CSAVSGGDTEAFF.